This TCR beta chain derives from a study of prognosis after radiotherapy for stage I lung cancer. TCR beta CDR3 was amplified from genomic DNA by two-round multiplex PCR. First-round PCR, the initial amplification, used primers specific to each TRBV and TRBJ gene. A single record per CDR3 protein comes from TCRdb applying MiXCR to the multiplex PCR reads. The sample records about 26,000 distinct CDR3 sequences, about 30% being singletons. The CDR3 has 19 amino acids. With V trimmed by 7 bases and J by 2 bases, 18 bases remained unmatched. Per the germline V gene, CDR1 is MNHEY and CDR2 is SVGEGT. This chain joins TRBV6-2 or TRBV6-3 and TRBJ2-1, with 9 bases that match TRBD2. This clonotype was sampled from a donor over 45 with non-small cell lung cancer. The sample consisted of PBMCs, taken before or after stereotactic body radiation therapy (not recorded which). The CDR3 is CASIRTSVGFSITYNEQFF. CDR3 DNA sequence: TGTGCCAGCATAAGGACTAGCGTGGGCTTTTCTATAACCTACAATGAGCAGTTCTTC.